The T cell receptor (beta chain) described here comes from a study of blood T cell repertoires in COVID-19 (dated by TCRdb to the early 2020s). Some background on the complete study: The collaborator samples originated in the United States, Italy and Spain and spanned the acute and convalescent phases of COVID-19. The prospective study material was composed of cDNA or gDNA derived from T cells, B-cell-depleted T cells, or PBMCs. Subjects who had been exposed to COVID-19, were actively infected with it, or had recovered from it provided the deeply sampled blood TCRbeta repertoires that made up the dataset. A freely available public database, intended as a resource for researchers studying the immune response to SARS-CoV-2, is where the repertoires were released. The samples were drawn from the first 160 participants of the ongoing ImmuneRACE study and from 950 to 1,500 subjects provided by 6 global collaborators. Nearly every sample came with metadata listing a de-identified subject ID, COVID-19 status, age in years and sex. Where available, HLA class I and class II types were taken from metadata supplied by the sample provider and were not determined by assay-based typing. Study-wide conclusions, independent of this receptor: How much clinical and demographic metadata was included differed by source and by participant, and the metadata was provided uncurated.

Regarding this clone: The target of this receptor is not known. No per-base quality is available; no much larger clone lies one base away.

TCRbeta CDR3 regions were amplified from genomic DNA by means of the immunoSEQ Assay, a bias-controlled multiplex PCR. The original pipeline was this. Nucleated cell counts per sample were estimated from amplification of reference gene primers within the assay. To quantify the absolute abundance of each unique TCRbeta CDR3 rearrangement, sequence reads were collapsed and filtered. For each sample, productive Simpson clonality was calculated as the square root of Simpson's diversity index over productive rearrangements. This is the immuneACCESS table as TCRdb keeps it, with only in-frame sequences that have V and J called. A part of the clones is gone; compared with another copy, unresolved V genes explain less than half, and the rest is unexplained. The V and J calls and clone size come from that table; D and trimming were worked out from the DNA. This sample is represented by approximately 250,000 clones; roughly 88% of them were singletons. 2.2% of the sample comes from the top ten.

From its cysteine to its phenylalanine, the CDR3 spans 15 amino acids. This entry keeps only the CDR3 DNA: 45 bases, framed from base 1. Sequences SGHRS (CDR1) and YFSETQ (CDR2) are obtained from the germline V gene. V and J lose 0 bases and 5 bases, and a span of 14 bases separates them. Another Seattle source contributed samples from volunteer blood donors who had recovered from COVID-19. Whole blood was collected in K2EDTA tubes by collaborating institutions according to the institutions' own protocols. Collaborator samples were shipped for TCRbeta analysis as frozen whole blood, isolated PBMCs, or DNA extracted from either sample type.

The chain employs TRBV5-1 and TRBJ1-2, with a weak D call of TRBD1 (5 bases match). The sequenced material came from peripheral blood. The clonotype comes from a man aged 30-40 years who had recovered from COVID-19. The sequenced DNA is TGCGCCAGCAGCTTGGAAGGGCAGGGCCCATATGGCTACACCTTC. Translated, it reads CASSLEGQGPYGYTF. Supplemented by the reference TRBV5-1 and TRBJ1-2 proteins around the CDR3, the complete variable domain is KAGVTQTPRYLIKTRGQQVTLSCSPISGHRSVSWYQQTPGQGLQFLFEYFSETQRNKGNFPGRFSGRQFSNSRSEMNVSTLELGDSALYLCASSLEGQGPYGYTFGSGTRLTVV.